The rows below give T cell receptor beta chains drawn from one sample of a study of blood T cell repertoires in COVID-19. The protocol was immunoSEQ multiplex PCR, while the TCRdb copy is restricted to in-frame clones and leaves out a portion. The sample shows nearly 100,000 clones, approximately 84% of them seen only once. Sequencing was carried out using peripheral blood. All receptors come from a man in his 70s with acute or convalescent COVID-19. CDR3s include the opening cysteine and the closing phenylalanine or tryptophan. D genes are given only for firm matches. Size tells how often a clone was seen (once, few, many) or the class of an expanded clone, and some rows leave it out.

>TRBJ1-5|TRBV6-6|.|.
CASSSSDRGNNQPQHF
.
>TRBJ2-1|TRBV9|.|.
CASSDGGRSYNEQFF
TGTGCCAGCAGCGATGGCGGGCGCTCCTACAATGAGCAGTTCTTC
>TRBJ2-1|TRBV7-9|TRBD2|few
CASSPASGGKIEQFF
TGTGCCAGCAGTCCGGCTAGCGGGGGGAAAATAGAGCAGTTCTTC
>TRBJ2-2|TRBV14|.|.
CASSQVKGPVNTGELFF
TGTGCCAGCAGTCAAGTAAAGGGGCCGGTGAACACCGGGGAGCTGTTTTTT
>TRBJ2-1|TRBV21-1|.|.
CASSRTSGRDHNEQFF
TGTGCCAGCAGCCGGACTAGCGGGAGGGACCACAATGAGCAGTTCTTC
>TRBJ1-3|TRBV27|.|.
CASSFSGSGNTIYF
TGTGCCAGCAGTTTTTCGGGGTCTGGAAACACCATATATTTT
>TRBJ2-1|TRBV28|.|.
CASNQPPHSGDEQFF
TGTGCCAGCAACCAACCGCCCCACTCAGGGGATGAGCAGTTCTTC
>TRBJ1-5|TRBV4-1|.|.
CASSQGDGTKVNQPQHF
TGCGCCAGCAGCCAGGGTGATGGGACAAAAGTCAATCAGCCCCAGCATTTT
>TRBJ2-1|TRBV5-1|TRBD2|.
CASSPGGAGYNEQFF
TGCGCCAGCTCCCCCGGGGGGGCGGGGTACAATGAGCAGTTCTTC
>TRBJ1-2|TRBV28|.|.
CASSPSQTNGYTF
TGTGCCAGCAGTCCCTCACAGACAAATGGCTACACCTTC
>TRBJ2-2|TRBV27|TRBD1|.
CASSPPTTGGIPPGELFF
TGTGCCAGCAGCCCTCCGACGACAGGGGGCATCCCCCCCGGGGAGCTGTTTTTT
>TRBJ2-7|TRBV6-6|.|.
CASSPGRTPSYEQYF
TGTGCCAGCAGTCCCGGACGGACACCCTCCTACGAGCAGTACTTC
>TRBJ1-1|TRBV7-9|TRBD1|.
CASSLTGGTEAFF
TGTGCCAGCAGCCTGACAGGGGGCACTGAAGCTTTCTTT
>TRBJ2-3|TRBV19|TRBD1|.
CASSMSQGARDTQYF
TGTGCCAGTAGTATGTCACAGGGGGCAAGAGATACGCAGTATTTT
>TRBJ1-6|TRBV5-1|TRBD1|few
CASSQELQGVGNSPLHF
TGCGCCAGCAGCCAAGAGCTTCAGGGGGTTGGTAATTCACCCCTCCACTTT
>TRBJ2-5|TRBV7-8|TRBD2|.
CASSDAGVARGYQETQYF
TGTGCCAGCAGCGACGCGGGGGTGGCCCGCGGGTACCAAGAGACCCAGTACTTC
>TRBJ1-5|TRBV6-1|.|.
CASSEQGTDSNQPQHF
TGTGCCAGCAGTGAACAGGGAACCGATAGCAATCAGCCCCAGCATTTT
>TRBJ2-1|TRBV27|TRBD2|.
CASSLIWASGRKFF
TGTGCCAGCAGTTTAATTTGGGCTAGCGGGAGAAAGTTCTTC
>TRBJ2-1|TRBV11-1|.|.
CASLEGDSYNEQFF
TGTGCCAGCTTGGAAGGGGACTCCTACAATGAGCAGTTCTTC
>TRBJ2-1|TRBV6-4|.|.
CASSNSGGFNEQFF
TGTGCCAGCAGCAATAGCGGTGGGTTTAATGAGCAGTTCTTC
>TRBJ1-4|TRBV7-9|TRBD1|.
CASSPQGAKATNEKLFF
TGTGCCAGCAGCCCACAGGGGGCTAAAGCAACTAATGAAAAACTGTTTTTT
>TRBJ1-5|TRBV30|TRBD1|.
CAWSSGGQPQHF
TGTGCCTGGAGTTCAGGGGGTCAGCCCCAGCATTTT
>TRBJ1-2|TRBV3-1/TRBV3-2|.|.
CASSQQTVSYTF
TGTGCCAGCAGCCAGCAAACTGTAAGCTACACCTTC
>TRBJ1-4|TRBV30|.|.
CAWSPQEKLFF
TGTGCCTGGAGCCCCCAGGAAAAACTGTTTTTT
>TRBJ2-3|TRBV7-2|.|few
CASTEQGSRGTQYF
TGTGCCAGCACCGAACAGGGCAGTAGGGGTACGCAGTATTTT
>TRBJ1-2|TRBV24-1|.|once
CATSEWSGTDYGYTF
TGTGCCACCAGTGAATGGTCAGGCACCGACTATGGCTACACCTTC
>TRBJ2-1|TRBV24-1|TRBD1|.
CATSDHGTGNNEQFF
TGTGCCACCAGTGACCACGGGACAGGGAACAATGAGCAGTTCTTC
>TRBJ2-5|TRBV9|TRBD1|.
CASSPPGTVKETQYF
TGTGCCAGCAGCCCCCCCGGGACAGTAAAGGAGACCCAGTACTTC
>TRBJ1-1|TRBV5-5|.|.
CASSSRPEYENTEAFF
TGTGCCAGCAGCTCCCGTCCAGAATATGAGAACACTGAAGCTTTCTTT
>TRBJ2-1|TRBV30|.|.
CAWSVQQEQFF
TGTGCCTGGAGTGTACAGCAGGAGCAGTTCTTC
>TRBJ2-5|TRBV14|.|.
CASSQLARETQYF
TGTGCCAGCAGCCAGCTAGCCCGGGAGACCCAGTACTTC
>TRBJ1-5|TRBV6-5|TRBD1|.
CATWDRQRPQHF
TGTGCCACCTGGGACAGGCAAAGGCCCCAGCATTTT
>TRBJ1-2|TRBV19|TRBD1|few
CASTTTGNYGYTF
TGTGCCAGTACCACGACAGGGAACTATGGCTACACCTTC
>TRBJ2-7|TRBV4-1|TRBD2|.
CASSHRSPGLAGGAYEQYF
TGCGCCAGCAGCCATCGCTCACCGGGACTAGCGGGGGGTGCCTACGAGCAGTACTTC
>TRBJ1-5|TRBV9|.|.
CASSDTGNGAQPQHF
TGTGCCAGCAGCGACACAGGGAACGGCGCTCAGCCCCAGCATTTT
>TRBJ2-4|TRBV6-5|.|.
CASSYSRGSKNIQYF
TGTGCCAGCAGTTACTCGAGAGGGTCCAAAAACATTCAGTACTTC
>TRBJ1-2|TRBV30|TRBD1|few
CAWTIRTGVNYGYTF
TGTGCCTGGACCATTAGGACAGGGGTAAACTATGGCTACACCTTC
>TRBJ1-2|TRBV28|.|.
CASISTGRKVGYTF
TGTGCCAGCATCTCTACGGGGAGGAAGGTTGGCTACACCTTC
>TRBJ1-2|TRBV6-1|.|.
CASSEPGRVDDGYTF
TGTGCCAGCAGTGAACCAGGGAGGGTTGATGATGGCTACACCTTC
>TRBJ1-6|TRBV19|TRBD1|.
CASSISRGRSPLHF
TGTGCCAGTAGTATCTCCAGGGGGCGATCACCCCTCCACTTT
>TRBJ2-3|TRBV7-9|.|.
CASSRQSSTDTQYF
TGTGCCAGCAGCCGACAGTCGAGCACAGATACGCAGTATTTT
>TRBJ2-5|TRBV9|TRBD1|.
CASSVRGQGVRETQYF
TGTGCCAGCAGCGTTCGAGGACAGGGTGTACGGGAGACCCAGTACTTC
>TRBJ2-7|TRBV2|.|.
CASSVRQASYEQYF
TGTGCCAGCAGTGTGAGACAGGCCTCCTACGAGCAGTACTTC
>TRBJ2-1|TRBV7-3|TRBD2|few
CASSLSGSSYNEQFF
TGTGCCAGCAGCTTAAGCGGGAGTTCCTACAATGAGCAGTTCTTC